The present TCR beta chain was sequenced within a study of blood T cell repertoires in COVID-19. Study overall: Collection of acute and convalescent COVID-19 samples took place in the United States, Italy and Spain.

Repertoires were generated with immunoSEQ multiplex PCR, while TCRdb's copy carries only in-frame clones and drops some. Of about 400,000 clones in the sample, roughly 88% are singletons; the top ten hold approximately 1%. All enrollees were roughly 18 to 90 years old and from about two dozen US areas. Assignment of participants to cohorts was predicated upon participant-reported clinical history. The CDR3 sequence is 14 residues long. Germline loops: CDR1 LGHNA, CDR2 YSLEER. V shed 3 bases and J shed 3 bases, with 11 bases lying between them. The chain links TRBV4-3 to TRBJ2-5; D unclear. This receptor was taken from a woman aged 25 to 39 with acute COVID-19. The material sequenced was PBMCs or T cells enriched from blood (not recorded which). CDR3 sequence: CASSQLIQKETQYF. CDR3 nucleotides: TGCGCCAGCAGCCAGCTAATCCAAAAAGAGACCCAGTACTTC.